This entry is about one T cell receptor (beta chain). Antigen specificity is unknown. The PCR had 60 Vbeta and 13 Jbeta primers. TCRdb's table, derived via immunoSEQ multiplex PCR, lists solely in-frame clones and lacks some. The table includes 160,000 or so clones, roughly four fifths detected once. This CDR3 is 14 amino acids long. Germline loops: CDR1 GTSNPN, CDR2 SVGIG (reference sequence). The sample originates from a study of cytomegalovirus exposure and HLA in healthy donors. Study results and limitations: Most subjects' HLA-A and HLA-B alleles were reportedly predicted from TCR beta sequences.

This chain joins TRBV30 and TRBJ2-5; maybe TRBD1 (7 bases). The DNA end lines up better with TRBJ2-7; the J call may be wrong. The sequence derives from a man between 35 and 55 years old in good health and CMV-seronegative. Sequencing was carried out using PBMCs. This chain's CDR3 is CAWNAGQSVYEQYF. The DNA of the CDR3 is TGTGCCTGGAATGCGGGACAGTCCGTTTACGAGCAGTACTTC.